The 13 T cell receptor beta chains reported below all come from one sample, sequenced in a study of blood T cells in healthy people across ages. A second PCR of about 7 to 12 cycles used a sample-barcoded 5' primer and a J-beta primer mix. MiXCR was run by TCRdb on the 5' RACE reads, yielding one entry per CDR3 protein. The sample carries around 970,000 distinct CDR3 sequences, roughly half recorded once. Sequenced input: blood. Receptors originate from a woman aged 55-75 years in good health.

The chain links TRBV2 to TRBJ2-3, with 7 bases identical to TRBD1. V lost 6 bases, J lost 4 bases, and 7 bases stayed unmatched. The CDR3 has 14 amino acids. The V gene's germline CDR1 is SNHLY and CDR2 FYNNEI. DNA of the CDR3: TGTGCCAGCAGCGACCCGACAGGGTCAGATACGCAGTATTTT. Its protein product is CASSDPTGSDTQYF.

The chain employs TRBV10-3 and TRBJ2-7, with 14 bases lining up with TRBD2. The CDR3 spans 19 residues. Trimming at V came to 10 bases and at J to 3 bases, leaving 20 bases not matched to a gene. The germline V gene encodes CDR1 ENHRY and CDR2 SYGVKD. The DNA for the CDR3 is TGTGCCACAGAGACTGTGCGCTGGACTAGCGGGAGGTTAGTCTACGAGCAGTACTTC. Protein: CATETVRWTSGRLVYEQYF.

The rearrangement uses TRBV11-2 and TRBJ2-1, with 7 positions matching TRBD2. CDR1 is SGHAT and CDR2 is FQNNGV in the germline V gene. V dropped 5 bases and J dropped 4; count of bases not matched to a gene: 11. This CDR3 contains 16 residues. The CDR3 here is CASSASGGRTYNEQFF. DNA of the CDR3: TGTGCCAGCAGCGCCAGTGGCGGGAGAACGTACAATGAGCAGTTCTTC.

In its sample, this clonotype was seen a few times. The CDR3 DNA follows: TGTGCCAGCAGCCCACTGAACACAGATACGCAGTATTTT. Amino acids: CASSPLNTDTQYF. V is TRBV7-3 and J is TRBJ2-3; D is unresolved. CDR1 and CDR2 (germline): SGHTA, FQGTGA. This CDR3 spans 13 amino acids. V was trimmed by 5 bases and J by 2 bases, leaving 8 bases between them.

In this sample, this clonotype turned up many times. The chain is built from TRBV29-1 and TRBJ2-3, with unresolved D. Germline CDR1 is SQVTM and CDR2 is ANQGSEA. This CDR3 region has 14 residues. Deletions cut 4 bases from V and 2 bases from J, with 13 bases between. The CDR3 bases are TGCAGCGTTGGCCCGCATCCCTCCACAGATACGCAGTATTTT. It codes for CSVGPHPSTDTQYF.

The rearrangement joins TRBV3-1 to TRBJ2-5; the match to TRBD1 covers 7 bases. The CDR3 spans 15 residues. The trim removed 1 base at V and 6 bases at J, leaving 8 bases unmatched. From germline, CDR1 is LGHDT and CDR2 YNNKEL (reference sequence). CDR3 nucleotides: TGTGCCAGCAGCCAAGCCCTCACAGGGGAGAAGACCCAGTACTTC. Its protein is CASSQALTGEKTQYF.

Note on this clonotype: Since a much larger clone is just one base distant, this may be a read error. CDR3 in DNA: TGCAGTGCTAGACCGTGGAAAGGGGGATGGAAGACCCAGTTCTTC. Its protein is CSARPWKGGWKTQFF. The rearrangement uses TRBV20-1 and TRBJ2-1, with TRBD1 as a possible D gene (6 bases). This CDR3 is built from 15 residues. In germline, CDR1 is DFQATT, CDR2 SNEGSKA (reference sequence). V lost 2 bases and J lost 13, with 24 bases in between.

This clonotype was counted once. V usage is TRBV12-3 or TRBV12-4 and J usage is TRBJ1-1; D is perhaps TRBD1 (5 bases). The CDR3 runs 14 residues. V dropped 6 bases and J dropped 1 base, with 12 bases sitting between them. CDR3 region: CASRTGTWNTEAFF. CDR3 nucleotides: TGTGCCAGCAGGACCGGGACTTGGAACACTGAAGCTTTCTTT.

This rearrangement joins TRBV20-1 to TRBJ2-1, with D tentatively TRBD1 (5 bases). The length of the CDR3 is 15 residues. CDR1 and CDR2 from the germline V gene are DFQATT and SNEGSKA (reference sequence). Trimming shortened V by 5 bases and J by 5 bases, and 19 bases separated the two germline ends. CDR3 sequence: CSAGSVGVGHNEQFF. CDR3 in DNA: TGCAGTGCTGGGTCCGTAGGGGTGGGGCACAATGAGCAGTTCTTC.

CDR3 nucleotides: TGTGCCAGCAGCTCATCCCACTCAGATACGCAGTATTTT. Translated, it gives CASSSSHSDTQYF. The chain recombines TRBV7-2 with TRBJ2-3; no clear D. CDR1 and CDR2 from the germline V gene are SGHTA and FQGNSA. The CDR3 sequence is 13 residues long. The V gene lost 4 bases and the J gene lost 4 bases, with 9 bases spanning the gap.

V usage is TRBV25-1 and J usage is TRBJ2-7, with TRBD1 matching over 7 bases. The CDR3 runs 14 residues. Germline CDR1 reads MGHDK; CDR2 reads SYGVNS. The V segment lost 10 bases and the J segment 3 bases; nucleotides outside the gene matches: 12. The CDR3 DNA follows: TGTGCCACCACATCGGACAGGCCTTTCTACGAGCAGTACTTC. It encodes CATTSDRPFYEQYF.

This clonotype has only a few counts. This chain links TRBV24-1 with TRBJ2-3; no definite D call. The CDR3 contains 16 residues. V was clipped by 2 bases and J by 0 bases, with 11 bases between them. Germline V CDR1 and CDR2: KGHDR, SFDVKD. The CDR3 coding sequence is TGTGCCACCAGTGATTCTCGTAGAACTAGCACAGATACGCAGTATTTT. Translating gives CATSDSRRTSTDTQYF.

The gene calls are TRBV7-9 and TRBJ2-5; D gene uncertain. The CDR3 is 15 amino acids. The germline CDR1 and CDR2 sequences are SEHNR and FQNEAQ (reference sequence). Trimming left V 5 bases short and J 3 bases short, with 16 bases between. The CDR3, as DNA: TGTGCCAGCAGCCGTCTACGGGTCAACGAAGAGACCCAGTACTTC. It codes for CASSRLRVNEETQYF.